The rows below give T cell receptor beta chains drawn from one sample of a study of T cells in localized non-small cell lung cancer. The assay was immunoSEQ multiplex PCR, and TCRdb's table has in-frame clones only and misses some. The sample has some 3,500 clones; roughly 29% are singletons. Specimen: normal lung tissue next to the tumor, collected before any cancer treatment. These receptors were collected from a woman between 35 and 75 years old with stage I lung adenocarcinoma. The CDR3 runs from the conserved cysteine through the conserved F or W. The D gene is left open where the match is weak. Part of the rows lack a size; the others show once, few, many or a class for expanded clones.

clone_size j_call v_call d_call cdr3_nt cdr3_aa
few TRBJ2-3 TRBV11-3 TRBD1 TGTGCCAGCAGCGACCCTAGGGGGCGGAGAGATACGCAGTATTTT CASSDPRGRRDTQYF
once TRBJ1-4 TRBV12-5 NA TGTGCTAGTGCCCCGGGGGGGCAAGAAAAACTGTTTTTT CASAPGGQEKLFF
NA TRBJ2-1 TRBV10-2 TRBD1 TGCGCCAGCAGTGAGACTCGGACAGGGAAAAATGAGCAGTTCTTC CASSETRTGKNEQFF
few TRBJ2-5 TRBV28 TRBD1 TGTGCCACTTACCGACAGGGTACGGAGACCCAGTACTTC CATYRQGTETQYF
NA TRBJ2-3 TRBV28 NA TGTGCCAGCAGTTTAGTTGGGCGGGCGCAGTATTTT CASSLVGRAQYF
medium-sized TRBJ1-1 TRBV11-3 NA TGTGCCAGCAGCTTATGGACAGTTTCCAACACTGAAGCTTTCTTT CASSLWTVSNTEAFF
NA TRBJ2-1 TRBV19 NA TGTGCCAGTGGGGGGGCCAGCTCCTACAATGAGCAGTTCTTC CASGGASSYNEQFF
medium-sized TRBJ2-5 TRBV11-3 NA TGTGCCAGCAGCCCACTACAGCAGACCCAAGAGACCCAGTACTTC CASSPLQQTQETQYF
NA TRBJ2-2 TRBV28 TRBD2 TGTGCCAGCAGACCCCCTAGCGGGAGTTACACCGGGGAGCTGTTTTTT CASRPPSGSYTGELFF
few TRBJ1-5 TRBV2 NA TGTGCCAGCAGCAAACAGATGAGCAATCAGCCCCAGCATTTT CASSKQMSNQPQHF
NA TRBJ1-1 TRBV5-1 NA TGCGCCAGCAGCGGGCGGGGACTGAACACTGAAGCTTTCTTT CASSGRGLNTEAFF
few TRBJ2-7 TRBV28 NA TGTGCCAGCAGTCTTCCGAAGGGGACCGGGATAGCGTCCTACGAGCAGTACTTC CASSLPKGTGIASYEQYF
NA TRBJ1-5 TRBV4-1 NA TGCGCCAGCAGCCAAGAAGTGGATCAGCCCCAGCATTTT CASSQEVDQPQHF
NA TRBJ1-1 TRBV11-3 NA TGTGCCAGCAGCTCCATTTCCAGGCGAGTGAACACTGAAGCTTTCTTT CASSSISRRVNTEAFF
few TRBJ2-1 TRBV19 TRBD2 TGTGCCAGTAGTCCCACCCCGGGGGGGATCTACAATGAGCAGTTCTTC CASSPTPGGIYNEQFF
NA TRBJ2-7 TRBV18 NA TGTGCCAGCTCACCCGCCGGGACGGGAACCTACGAGCAGTACTTC CASSPAGTGTYEQYF
NA TRBJ1-4 TRBV19 TRBD1 TGTGCCAGTAGTAATTCGGACAGGGGGCGAGTCGATGAAAAACTGTTTTTT CASSNSDRGRVDEKLFF
NA TRBJ2-2 TRBV30 NA TGTGCCTCGTTATATCGGACCACCGGGGAGCTGTTTTTT CASLYRTTGELFF
NA TRBJ2-2 TRBV18 TRBD2 TGTGCCAGCTCACCACTAGCGGGAGGCCACACCGGGGAGCTGTTTTTT CASSPLAGGHTGELFF
once TRBJ2-1 TRBV30 NA TGTGCCTGGAGTGGTAACCTAAAAGGGGATGAGCAGTTCTTC CAWSGNLKGDEQFF
NA TRBJ1-1 TRBV28 TRBD1 TGTGCCAGCAGTTCTGGGGACAGCGAAGCTTTCTTT CASSSGDSEAFF
NA TRBJ2-7 TRBV6-7 TRBD1 TGTGCCAGCAGTGAAGGGGGCAAGCGGTACTTC CASSEGGKRYF
few TRBJ1-1 TRBV11-3 NA TGTGCCAGCAGCTTGTCAGGAGGGGTCACTGAAGCTTTCTTT CASSLSGGVTEAFF
few TRBJ1-1 TRBV25-1 NA TGTGCCAGCAGTGCCAGGGGCTTATTCGAAGCTTTCTTT CASSARGLFEAFF
NA TRBJ1-4 TRBV11-3 NA TGTGCCAGCAGCCCCCTGGCGACAGTTACTAATGAAAAACTGTTTTTT CASSPLATVTNEKLFF
NA TRBJ1-2 TRBV10-2 NA TGCGCCAGCAGTGATTCCAGGGCCACTGTCTATGGCTACACCTTC CASSDSRATVYGYTF
NA TRBJ2-1 TRBV25-1 TRBD1 TGTGCCAGCAGTCGGCGGGACAGGTTCAATGAGCAGTTCTTC CASSRRDRFNEQFF
NA TRBJ1-2 TRBV5-1 NA TGCGCCAGCAGCTTGGGACAGTCCGACTATGGCTACACCTTC CASSLGQSDYGYTF
NA TRBJ2-1 TRBV19 NA TGTGCCAGTAGTCGAGGCAATGAGCAGTTCTTC CASSRGNEQFF
NA TRBJ1-2 TRBV28 NA TGTGCCAGCAGTGGGACGTCTAACTATGGCTACACCTTC CASSGTSNYGYTF
few TRBJ1-1 TRBV18 NA TGTGCCAGCAGGACACCGAACACTGAAGCTTTCTTT CASRTPNTEAFF
NA TRBJ2-7 TRBV19 TRBD1 TGTGCCAGTAGTAATAGGGGGCAAGTCGAGCAGTACTTC CASSNRGQVEQYF